The present TCR beta chain was sequenced within a study of STAT5B mutations in CD4+ large granular lymphocyte leukemia. Control samples were healthy donors' buffy coats. The survey-level immunoSEQ assay was used. Original processing methods: Lowest detectable productive clonotype frequency was 2.59 x 10-5. Only in-frame clones appear in the TCRdb table, and some are missing; sequencing was by immunoSEQ multiplex PCR. The V and J calls and clone size come from that table; D and trimming were worked out from the DNA. This sample has about 35,000 clones; approximately 80% occur once, and the top ten carry 4.4%. Only a few counts were recorded for this clone. V was shortened by 1 base and J by 0 bases, with 4 bases between the two germline ends. CDR3 size: 14 residues. Germline CDR1 and CDR2: SGHRS and YFSETQ.

The clonotype originates from a human donor in good health. The chain couples TRBV5-1 to TRBJ2-2; D is uncertain. The sample was CD4+ T cells from blood buffy coats. The CDR3 coding sequence is TGCGCCAGCAGCTTGACAGCGAACACCGGGGAGCTGTTTTTT. Amino acids: CASSLTANTGELFF.